Listed below are T cell receptor beta chains from one sample, sequenced in a study of blood T cell repertoires in COVID-19. TCRdb keeps only in-frame clones here, not all; method: immunoSEQ multiplex PCR. This table holds roughly 250,000 clones, 75% to 95% found once. The sample was PBMCs or T cells enriched from blood (not recorded which). These receptors originate from a woman aged 18-29 years who had recovered from COVID-19. CDR3s include the opening cysteine and the closing phenylalanine or tryptophan. The D gene is left open where the match is weak. Clone size, where shown, is once, few, many, or a class for clones that have expanded.

V: TRBV7-2; J: TRBJ1-4; size: few; D: -; DNA: TGTGCCAGCAGCTTAGGGGGGGGAGGGTACGAAAAACTGTTTTTT; CDR3: CASSLGGGGYEKLFF
V: TRBV7-9; J: TRBJ2-7; size: -; D: -; DNA: TGTGCCAGCAGCTTCACCGGGAGTTACTCCTACGAGCAGTACTTC; CDR3: CASSFTGSYSYEQYF
V: TRBV9; J: TRBJ2-3; size: -; D: -; DNA: TGTGCCAGCAGCGGTAGCGGTTCTAGCACAGATACGCAGTATTTT; CDR3: CASSGSGSSTDTQYF
V: TRBV19; J: TRBJ1-2; size: few; D: -; DNA: TGTGCCAGTAAGGACACCTCGACCTACTATGGCTACACCTTC; CDR3: CASKDTSTYYGYTF
V: TRBV5-1; J: TRBJ1-2; size: -; D: TRBD1; DNA: TGCGCCAGCAGCTTAGGGGGCAGGGGCGCCTATGGCTACACCTTC; CDR3: CASSLGGRGAYGYTF
V: TRBV28; J: TRBJ1-5; size: -; D: TRBD1; DNA: TGTGCCAGCAGTTCCGGACAGGGGAACAATCAGCCCCAGCATTTT; CDR3: CASSSGQGNNQPQHF
V: TRBV7-2; J: TRBJ1-4; size: -; D: -; DNA: TGTGCCAGCAGCTTGTGGGGCCATAATGAAAAACTGTTTTTT; CDR3: CASSLWGHNEKLFF
V: TRBV6-5; J: TRBJ2-1; size: -; D: -; DNA: TGTGCCAGCAGTTACTCCTTGCGGGCCCCAGCCAATGAGCAGTTCTTC; CDR3: CASSYSLRAPANEQFF
V: TRBV11-1; J: TRBJ1-3; size: -; D: -; DNA: TGTGCCAGCAGCCCACCAGGGCCCTCTGGAAACACCATATATTTT; CDR3: CASSPPGPSGNTIYF
V: TRBV2; J: TRBJ1-5; size: -; D: -; DNA: TGTGCCAGCTCAGATAGGGGAGGGGGCAATCAGCCCCAGCATTTT; CDR3: CASSDRGGGNQPQHF
V: TRBV12-3/TRBV12-4; J: TRBJ1-2; size: -; D: -; DNA: TGTGCCAGCAGTCCCCGGGGAACGAGTGGCTACACCTTC; CDR3: CASSPRGTSGYTF
V: TRBV7-8; J: TRBJ2-5; size: -; D: TRBD2; DNA: TGTGCCAGCAGCTTAGCGAGACTAGCGGGAGAGACCCAGTACTTC; CDR3: CASSLARLAGETQYF
V: TRBV5-5; J: TRBJ2-2; size: -; D: -; DNA: TGTGCCAGCAGCTTGTTGGGACTTACGAACACCGGGGAGCTGTTTTTT; CDR3: CASSLLGLTNTGELFF
V: TRBV6-6; J: TRBJ2-1; size: few; D: TRBD2; DNA: TGTGCCAGCAGTTACGGGACTAGCCACCGGATTGAGCAGTTCTTC; CDR3: CASSYGTSHRIEQFF
V: TRBV2; J: TRBJ2-3; size: -; D: TRBD2; DNA: TGTGCCAGCAGTGATACCGGGCGGGGGAGCACAGATACGCAGTATTTT; CDR3: CASSDTGRGSTDTQYF
V: TRBV24-1; J: TRBJ1-2; size: once; D: -; DNA: TGTGCCACCCCTAGTGGGAACTATGGCTACACCTTC; CDR3: CATPSGNYGYTF
V: TRBV6-5; J: TRBJ1-2; size: -; D: -; DNA: TGTGCCAGCAGTTACCAGGGAAAGGATGGCTACACCTTC; CDR3: CASSYQGKDGYTF